This T cell receptor (beta chain) is drawn from a study of blood T cell repertoires in COVID-19. Across the whole study: The samples span acute and convalescent COVID-19 from the United States, Italy and Spain. PBMCs, B-cell-depleted T cells, or T cells provided the cDNA or gDNA that made up the material.

The germline gives CDR1 SGHVS, CDR2 FNYEAQ. V lost 0 bases to trimming and J lost 0 bases, with 9 bases between them. CDR3 size: 16 residues. The assay was immunoSEQ multiplex PCR, and TCRdb's table has in-frame clones only and misses some. This sample has approximately 98,000 clones; around four fifths occur once, and the top ten carry approximately 4.1%. This chain uses TRBV7-6 with TRBJ1-3; D remains unclear. This clonotype was obtained from a woman between 65 and 79 years old with acute or convalescent COVID-19. The sequencing input was peripheral blood. The CDR3 nucleotides are TGTGCCAGCAGCTTAGCGCAGGCCGTCTCTGGAAACACCATATATTTT. It is translated as CASSLAQAVSGNTIYF.